This T cell receptor (beta chain) was identified in a study of blood T cell repertoires in COVID-19. About the study: COVID-19 samples, acute and convalescent, were from the United States, Italy and Spain.

Original processing notes: Using reference gene primer amplification, nucleated cell counts were estimated. Repertoires were generated with immunoSEQ multiplex PCR, while TCRdb's copy carries only in-frame clones and drops some. The V and J calls and clone size are taken from that table; D and trimming were inferred from the DNA. Here the sample spans some 60,000 clones, around 86% being singletons. Germline assignment: CDR1 KGHDR and CDR2 SFDVKD. The CDR3 length is 16 residues. V was shortened by 3 bases and J by 2 bases, with 12 bases between the two germline ends. The receptor comes from a man in his sixties or seventies with acute or convalescent COVID-19. What was sequenced was peripheral blood. The chain employs TRBV24-1 and TRBJ2-2, with D maybe TRBD1 (6 bases). This chain's CDR3 is CATSDKRGSNTGELFF. The CDR3 region has the DNA TGTGCCACCAGTGATAAAAGGGGGAGCAACACCGGGGAGCTGTTTTTT.